The 30 T cell receptor beta chains reported below all come from one sample, sequenced in a study of T cell responses to AZD1222 COVID-19 vaccine. Measured with immunoSEQ multiplex PCR; TCRdb has only the in-frame clones, and not every one. This repertoire shows approximately 130,000 clones, roughly nine tenths found once; its top ten account for 25% to 30%. Sequenced material: peripheral blood, taken on day 0 of AZD1222 vaccination. Receptor source: an adult in good health.

This clone was seen once. The V call is TRBV30, the J call TRBJ2-7, with D uncertain. The CDR3 length is 12 residues. The ends were cut back, 4 bases at V and 6 bases at J, with 13 bases in the middle. Germline CDR1 GTSNPN, CDR2 SVGIG (reference sequence). For the CDR3, the DNA is TGTGCCTGGAAATCGGAACTACGCGAGCAGTACTTC. This codes for CAWKSELREQYF.

The chain is built from TRBV13 and TRBJ1-2; D remains unclear. V lost 1 base, J lost 0 bases, and 6 bases lay in between. Germline V gives CDR1 PRHDT, CDR2 FYEKMQ (reference sequence). The CDR3 extends over 14 amino acids. CDR3 residues: CASSLAGANYGYTF. The CDR3 DNA sequence: TGTGCCAGCAGCTTAGCAGGAGCTAACTATGGCTACACCTTC. The full variable domain, completed using reference TRBV13 and TRBJ1-2, is AAGVIQSPRHLIKEKRETATLKCYPIPRHDTVYWYQQGPGQDPQFLISFYEKMQSDKGSIPDRFSAQQFSDYHSELNMSSLELGDSALYFCASSLAGANYGYTFGSGTRLTVV.

The gene calls are TRBV27 and TRBJ1-5; D is unclear. This CDR3 spans 15 amino acids. Germline assignment: CDR1 MNHEY and CDR2 SMNVEV (reference sequence). Trimming took off 9 bases at V and 0 bases at J, with 15 bases between the two ends. The CDR3 is CASSRSGDSNQPQHF. In DNA, the CDR3 is TGTGCCAGTTCTAGGTCCGGGGATAGCAATCAGCCCCAGCATTTT.

The V gene is TRBV5-1, the J gene TRBJ2-3, with 8 bases fitting TRBD1. The CDR3 has 16 amino acids. CDR1 and CDR2 (germline): SGHRS, YFSETQ. Trimming at V came to 2 bases and at J to 2 bases, leaving 7 bases not matched to a gene. CDR3 sequence (DNA): TGCGCCAGCAGCTTACAGGGGGGACTTTACACAGATACGCAGTATTTT. Its protein is CASSLQGGLYTDTQYF.

CDR3 DNA sequence: TGTGCCAGCAGCCACAGACGGGCTGGGGGCTACACCTTC. Residues: CASSHRRAGGYTF. The chain links TRBV14 to TRBJ1-2, with unresolved D. There are 13 residues in the CDR3. Germline loops: CDR1 SGHDN, CDR2 FVKESK. V shed 3 bases and J shed 8 bases, with 13 bases lying between them.

This clone was seen a handful of times. J is TRBJ2-2 and V is TRBV5-1, with D possibly being TRBD1 (6 bases). The V gene lost 0 bases and the J gene lost 5 bases, with 11 bases spanning the gap. CDR1 is SGHRS, CDR2 YFSETQ, per germline. This CDR3 has 15 residues. The CDR3: CASSLAGESTGELFF. As DNA, the CDR3 is TGCGCCAGCAGCTTGGCAGGGGAGAGTACCGGGGAGCTGTTTTTT.

The chain uses TRBV3-1 (or the pseudogene TRBV3-2) and TRBJ1-5; D remains ambiguous. The CDR3 loop spans 15 amino acids. Germline assignment: CDR1 LGHDT and CDR2 YNNKEL (reference sequence). V lost 1 base to trimming and J lost 1 base, with 8 bases between them. CDR3 loop: CASSQGWESNQPQHF. CDR3 DNA sequence: TGTGCCAGCAGCCAAGGATGGGAGAGCAATCAGCCCCAGCATTTT.

V gene TRBV11-2 combines with J gene TRBJ1-2; D call uncertain. The CDR3 extends over 15 amino acids. Germline CDR1 reads SGHAT; CDR2 reads FQNNGV. V lost 5 bases, J lost 2 bases, and 15 bases lay in between. The CDR3 DNA follows: TGTGCCAGCAGCCGAACGGGTTTCGGGAACTATGGCTACACCTTC. Translation: CASSRTGFGNYGYTF.

On this clone itself: Other DNA sequences in this specimen translate into the identical CDR3. The chain couples TRBV5-1 to TRBJ2-3; perhaps TRBD2 as D (5 bases). The CDR3 has 15 residues. The V end was cut by 0 bases, the J end by 3 bases, with 11 bases between. CDR1 is SGHRS and CDR2 is YFSETQ in the germline V gene. This chain's CDR3 is CASSLGGSSTDTQYF. CDR3 nucleotides: TGCGCCAGCAGCTTGGGTGGGAGTAGTACAGATACGCAGTATTTT.

The chain employs TRBV18 and TRBJ1-4; 9 nucleotides align to TRBD1. In germline, CDR1 is KGHSH, CDR2 LQKENI. Trimming removed 6 bases from V and 0 bases from J; junction bases left unmatched: 11. This CDR3 has 18 residues. The DNA for the CDR3 is TGTGCCAGCTCGCCTCAGGGACAGGGCCTTGCAACTAATGAAAAACTGTTTTTT. This sequence encodes CASSPQGQGLATNEKLFF.

The chain joins TRBV21-1 to TRBJ2-4; the table's D call, TRBD1, was not checked against the DNA. TRBV21-1 is tagged as a pseudogene. The CDR3 length is 18 residues. The CDR3 bases are TGTGCCAGCAGCAACCGGGACAGGGCGGATAGTCCCAAAAACATTCAGTACTTC. Translating gives CASSNRDRADSPKNIQYF.

This clone was seen a few times. V is TRBV7-3 and J is TRBJ2-2, with a tentative D call TRBD2 (6 bases). The V gene's germline CDR1 is SGHTA and CDR2 FQGTGA. Trimming stripped 5 bases from V and 1 base from J, with 17 bases between. The CDR3 is 17 amino acids. In nucleotides, the CDR3 is TGTGCCAGCAGCCCCCAAATGGTGGGAGGGAACACCGGGGAGCTGTTTTTT. It codes for CASSPQMVGGNTGELFF.

This clone was counted a single time. The chain combines TRBV3-1 (or the pseudogene TRBV3-2) with TRBJ1-2; TRBD1 matches at 7 bases. After removal of 4 bases from V and 5 bases from J, the junction contained 4 bases not matched to a gene. The V gene's germline CDR1 is LGHDT and CDR2 YNNKEL (reference sequence). This CDR3 comprises 13 residues. CDR3 amino acids: CASSPLTGYGYTF. In nucleotides, the CDR3 is TGTGCCAGCAGCCCGTTGACAGGGTATGGCTACACCTTC.

The chain carries TRBV7-2 and TRBJ2-3; no definite D call. The germline gives CDR1 SGHTA, CDR2 FQGNSA. This CDR3 comprises 14 residues. Trimming removed 2 bases at V and 0 bases at J, with 6 bases between. Here the CDR3 reads CASSLTASTDTQYF. The DNA of the CDR3 is TGTGCCAGCAGCTTAACCGCCAGCACAGATACGCAGTATTTT.

V usage is TRBV11-1 and J usage is TRBJ2-7; D not certain. The V gene's germline CDR1 is SGHAT and CDR2 FQDESV (reference sequence). The CDR3 length is 15 residues. V was cut by 1 base and J by 1 base, with 11 bases left in between. The CDR3: CASSLDRPPSYEQYF. The CDR3 region has the DNA TGTGCCAGCAGCTTAGATAGACCGCCATCCTACGAGCAGTACTTC.

The genes are TRBV19 and TRBJ2-3, with a possible D match to TRBD2 (6 bases). Germline CDR1 is LNHDA and CDR2 is SQIVND (reference sequence). The CDR3 length is 16 residues. The V end was cut by 4 bases, the J end by 1 base, with 15 bases between. CDR3 sequence (DNA): TGTGCCAGTAGTAAGCGGCACGGGAGTGGCACAGATACGCAGTATTTT. Translation gives CASSKRHGSGTDTQYF.

V gene TRBV5-4 combines with J gene TRBJ2-3; D is unclear. The CDR3 is 13 residues long. With 1 base removed from V and 2 bases from J, the gap between germline ends came to 5 bases. CDR1 SGHNT and CDR2 YYREEE come from the germline V gene (reference sequence). CDR3 sequence: CASSLWATDTQYF. The CDR3 coding sequence is TGTGCCAGCAGCTTGTGGGCCACAGATACGCAGTATTTT.

The CDR3 protein is CASGPGQGINEQFF. The CDR3, as DNA: TGCGCCAGCGGCCCCGGTCAGGGGATCAATGAGCAGTTCTTC. V gene TRBV5-1 combines with J gene TRBJ2-1; weak D call: TRBD1 (6 bases). Looked up from germline, CDR1 is SGHRS and CDR2 is YFSETQ. V lost 7 bases and J 6 bases, leaving 17 bases between the germline ends. The CDR3 length is 14 residues. The full variable domain, in which reference TRBV5-1 and TRBJ2-1 provide the parts outside the CDR3, is KAGVTQTPRYLIKTRGQQVTLSCSPISGHRSVSWYQQTPGQGLQFLFEYFSETQRNKGNFPGRFSGRQFSNSRSEMNVSTLELGDSALYLCASGPGQGINEQFFGPGTRLTVL.

J is TRBJ2-5 and V is TRBV7-2, with D possibly TRBD2 on 6 matching bases. In germline, CDR1 is SGHTA, CDR2 FQGNSA. With 5 bases removed from V and 4 bases from J, the gap between germline ends came to 11 bases. CDR3 length: 13 amino acids. The CDR3 here is CASSPPGRETQYF. CDR3 nucleotide sequence: TGTGCCAGCAGCCCCCCCGGGAGAGAGACCCAGTACTTC.

This sequence joins TRBV14 and TRBJ1-1, with 8 nucleotides matching TRBD1. The J segment lost 3 bases and the V segment lost 4 bases, leaving 13 bases of the junction unmatched. The CDR3 is 17 amino acids. Germline values: CDR1 SGHDN, CDR2 FVKESK. The CDR3 loop reads CASSRLGQVTRDTEAFF. The CDR3 DNA is TGTGCCAGCAGCCGACTGGGACAGGTCACCAGGGACACTGAAGCTTTCTTT.

The chain employs TRBV3-1 (or the pseudogene TRBV3-2) and TRBJ1-5; D not certain. Germline V CDR1 and CDR2: LGHDT, YNNKEL (reference sequence). The CDR3 has 14 amino acids. The ends were cut back, 5 bases at V and 0 bases at J, with 8 bases in the middle. The CDR3 is CASSSDYSNQPQHF. The DNA of the CDR3 is TGTGCCAGCAGCAGCGATTATAGCAATCAGCCCCAGCATTTT.

The genes are TRBV5-1 and TRBJ2-2; possibly TRBD1 or TRBD2 for D (5 bases each). The CDR3 loop spans 16 amino acids. Per the germline V gene, CDR1 is SGHRS and CDR2 is YFSETQ. The germline V and J ends were trimmed by 4 bases and 0 bases, with 13 bases remaining between them. CDR3 in DNA: TGCGCCAGCAGCGGCCCGGGACCGCCGAACACCGGGGAGCTGTTTTTT. Amino acid sequence: CASSGPGPPNTGELFF.

The genes are TRBV18 and TRBJ2-7; 9 bases fit TRBD1. Unmatched junction bases numbered 5, after V lost 5 bases and J lost 6 bases. The germline CDR1 and CDR2 sequences are KGHSH and LQKENI. The CDR3 has 13 amino acids. CDR3 amino acids: CASSAGTGIEQYF. The CDR3 coding sequence is TGTGCCAGCTCAGCCGGGACAGGGATCGAGCAGTACTTC.

This sequence joins TRBV18 and TRBJ1-5; D might be TRBD1 (5 bases). The V end was cut by 4 bases, the J end by 5 bases, with 9 bases between. Germline CDR1 KGHSH, CDR2 LQKENI. The CDR3 length is 13 residues. For the CDR3, the DNA is TGTGCCAGCTCACTGTCGGGGGATCAGCCCCAGCATTTT. It specifies CASSLSGDQPQHF. Full variable domain (rest looked up from reference TRBV18 and TRBJ1-5): NAGVMQNPRHLVRRRGQEARLRCSPMKGHSHVYWYRQLPEEGLKFMVYLQKENIIDESGMPKERFSAEFPKEGPSILRIQQVVRGDSAAYFCASSLSGDQPQHFGDGTRLSIL.

This chain uses TRBV19 with TRBJ2-5; 8 bases align to TRBD1. The CDR3 extends over 16 amino acids. CDR1 LNHDA and CDR2 SQIVND come from the germline V gene (reference sequence). J gave up 4 bases and V 6 bases, and 13 bases lay outside the gene matches. The CDR3: CASRPRGQGEGETQYF. CDR3 coding DNA: TGTGCCAGTAGGCCTCGTGGACAGGGTGAGGGAGAGACCCAGTACTTC.

The rearrangement uses TRBV7-9 and TRBJ1-4, with D maybe TRBD1 (6 bases). The CDR3 has 14 amino acids. V lost 1 base and J 8 bases, leaving 11 bases between the germline ends. Germline V gene sequence: CDR1 SEHNR, CDR2 FQNEAQ (reference sequence). The CDR3 protein is CASSLVRGREKLFF. Written as DNA, the CDR3 is TGTGCCAGCAGCTTAGTCAGGGGACGGGAAAAACTGTTTTTT.

This clone was seen just once. The chain carries TRBV11-3 and TRBJ2-7, with 8 bases identical to TRBD1. The germline V gene encodes CDR1 SGHNT and CDR2 YENEEA. This CDR3 has 13 residues. V shed 5 bases, J shed 3 bases, and the junction held 3 bases outside the gene matches. The CDR3 spells CASSRDRNYEQYF. The CDR3, as DNA: TGTGCCAGCAGCCGGGACAGGAACTACGAGCAGTACTTC.

The V call is TRBV5-8, the J call TRBJ2-7; D may be TRBD2 (6 bases). This CDR3 spans 15 amino acids. Trimming left V 4 bases short and J 0 bases short, with 14 bases between. In germline, CDR1 is SGHTS, CDR2 YDEGEE. Here the CDR3 reads CASSPGVADSYEQYF. The CDR3 DNA reads TGTGCCAGCAGCCCAGGAGTAGCGGACTCCTACGAGCAGTACTTC.

V is TRBV3-1 (or the pseudogene TRBV3-2) and J is TRBJ2-5, with a weak D call TRBD2 (6 bases). V was clipped by 1 base and J by 5 bases, with 14 bases between them. The V gene's germline CDR1 is LGHDT and CDR2 YNNKEL (reference sequence). The CDR3 is 15 amino acids. CDR3 amino acids: CASSQVSGVGETQYF. DNA for the CDR3: TGTGCCAGCAGCCAAGTTAGCGGTGTCGGCGAGACCCAGTACTTC.

The genes are TRBV7-9 and TRBJ1-5; the D gene is possibly TRBD1 (6 bases). This CDR3 is built from 13 residues. The germline CDR1 and CDR2 sequences are SEHNR and FQNEAQ (reference sequence). Trimming left V 5 bases short and J 5 bases short, with 10 bases between. The CDR3 loop reads CASSPRGDQPQHF. The CDR3 region has the DNA TGTGCCAGCAGCCCCAGGGGAGATCAGCCCCAGCATTTT.